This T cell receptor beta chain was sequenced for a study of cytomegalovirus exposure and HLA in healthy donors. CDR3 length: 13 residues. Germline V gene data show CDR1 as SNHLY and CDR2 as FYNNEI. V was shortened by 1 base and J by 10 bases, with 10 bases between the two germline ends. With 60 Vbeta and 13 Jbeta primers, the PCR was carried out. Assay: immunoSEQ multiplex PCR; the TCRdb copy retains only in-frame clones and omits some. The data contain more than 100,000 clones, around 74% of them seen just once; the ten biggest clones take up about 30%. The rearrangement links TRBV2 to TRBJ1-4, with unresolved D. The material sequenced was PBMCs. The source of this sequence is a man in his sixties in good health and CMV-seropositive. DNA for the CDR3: TGTGCCAGCAGTGAAGTGGCCGGCGGAAAACTGTTTTTT. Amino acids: CASSEVAGGKLFF.